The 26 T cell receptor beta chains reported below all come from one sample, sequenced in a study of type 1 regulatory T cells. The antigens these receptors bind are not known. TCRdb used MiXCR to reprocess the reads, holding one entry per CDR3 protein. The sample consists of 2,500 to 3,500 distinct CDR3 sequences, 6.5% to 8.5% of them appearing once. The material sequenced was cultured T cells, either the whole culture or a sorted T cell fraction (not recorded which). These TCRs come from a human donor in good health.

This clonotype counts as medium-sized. CDR3 protein: CASSNRNYEQYF. In DNA form, the CDR3 reads TGTGCCAGCAGCAACCGAAACTACGAGCAGTACTTC. J is TRBJ2-7 and V is TRBV12-3 or TRBV12-4; D is ambiguous. V was shortened by 6 bases and J by 3 bases, with 9 bases between the two germline ends. The CDR3 covers 12 residues.

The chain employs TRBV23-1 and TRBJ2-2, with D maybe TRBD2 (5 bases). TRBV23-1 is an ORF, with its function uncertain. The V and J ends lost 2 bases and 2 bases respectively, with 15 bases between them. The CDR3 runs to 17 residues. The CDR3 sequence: CASSQADYQENTGELFF. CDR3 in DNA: TGCGCCAGCAGTCAAGCAGACTATCAGGAAAACACCGGGGAGCTGTTTTTT.

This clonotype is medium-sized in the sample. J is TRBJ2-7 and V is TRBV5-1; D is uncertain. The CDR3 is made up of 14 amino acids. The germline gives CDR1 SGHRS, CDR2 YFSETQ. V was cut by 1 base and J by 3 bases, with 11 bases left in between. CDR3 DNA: TGCGCCAGCAGCTTGACAACAGCCTACTACGAGCAGTACTTC. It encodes CASSLTTAYYEQYF. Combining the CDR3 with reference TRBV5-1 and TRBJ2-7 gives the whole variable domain KAGVTQTPRYLIKTRGQQVTLSCSPISGHRSVSWYQQTPGQGLQFLFEYFSETQRNKGNFPGRFSGRQFSNSRSEMNVSTLELGDSALYLCASSLTTAYYEQYFGPGTRLTVT.

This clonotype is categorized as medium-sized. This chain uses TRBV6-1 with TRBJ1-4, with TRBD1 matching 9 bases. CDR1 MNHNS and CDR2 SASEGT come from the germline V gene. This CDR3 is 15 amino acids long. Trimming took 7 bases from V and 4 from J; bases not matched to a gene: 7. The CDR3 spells CASTFSTGGNEKLFF. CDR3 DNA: TGTGCCAGCACTTTCTCGACAGGGGGTAATGAAAAACTGTTTTTT.

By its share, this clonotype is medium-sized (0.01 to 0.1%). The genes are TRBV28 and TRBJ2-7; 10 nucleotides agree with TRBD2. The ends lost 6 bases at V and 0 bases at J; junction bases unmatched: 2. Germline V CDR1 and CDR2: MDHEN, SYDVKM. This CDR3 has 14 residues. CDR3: CASRTSGYSYEQYF. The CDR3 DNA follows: TGTGCCAGCAGGACTAGCGGGTACTCCTACGAGCAGTACTTC.

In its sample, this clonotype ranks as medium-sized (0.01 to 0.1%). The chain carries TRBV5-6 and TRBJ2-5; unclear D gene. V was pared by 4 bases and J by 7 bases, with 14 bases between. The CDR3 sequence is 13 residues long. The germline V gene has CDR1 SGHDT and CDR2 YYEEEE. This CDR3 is CASSRSAAGTQYF. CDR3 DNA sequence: TGTGCCAGCAGCCGGTCGGCTGCTGGGACCCAGTACTTC.

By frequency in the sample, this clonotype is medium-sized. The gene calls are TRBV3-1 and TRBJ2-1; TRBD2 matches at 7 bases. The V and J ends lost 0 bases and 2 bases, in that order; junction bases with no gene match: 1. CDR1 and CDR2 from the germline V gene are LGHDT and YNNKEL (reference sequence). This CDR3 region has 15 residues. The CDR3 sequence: CASSQEAGAYNEQFF. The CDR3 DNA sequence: TGTGCCAGCAGCCAAGAGGCGGGAGCCTACAATGAGCAGTTCTTC.

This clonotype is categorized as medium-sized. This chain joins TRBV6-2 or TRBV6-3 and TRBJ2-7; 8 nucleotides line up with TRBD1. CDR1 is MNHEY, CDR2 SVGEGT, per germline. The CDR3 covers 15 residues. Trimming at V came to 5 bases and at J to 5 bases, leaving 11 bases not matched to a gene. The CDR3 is CASSNTGTGLDEQYF. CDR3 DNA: TGTGCCAGCAGTAACACCGGGACAGGACTCGACGAGCAGTACTTC.

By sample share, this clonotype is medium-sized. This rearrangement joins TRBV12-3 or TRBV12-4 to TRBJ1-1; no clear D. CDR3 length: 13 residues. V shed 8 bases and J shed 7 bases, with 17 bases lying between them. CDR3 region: CASLPFEPREAFF. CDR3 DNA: TGTGCCAGCCTACCCTTTGAGCCCCGTGAAGCTTTCTTT.

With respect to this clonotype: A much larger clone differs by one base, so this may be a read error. For the CDR3, the DNA is TGTGCCAACAGTGAACTAGCGGGAGGCCCTAATGAGCAGTTCTTC. Translated, it gives CANSELAGGPNEQFF. V and J are TRBV6-4 and TRBJ2-1; 12 bases align to TRBD2. The length of the CDR3 is 15 residues. Germline V gene data show CDR1 as MRHNA and CDR2 as SNTAGT.

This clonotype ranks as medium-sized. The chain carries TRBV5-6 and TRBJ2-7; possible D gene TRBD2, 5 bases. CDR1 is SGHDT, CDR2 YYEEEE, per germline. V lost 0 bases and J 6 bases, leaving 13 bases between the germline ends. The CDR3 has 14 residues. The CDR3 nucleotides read TGTGCCAGCAGCTTGGTTGTTTCGAGGGCCGAGCAGTACTTC. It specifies CASSLVVSRAEQYF.

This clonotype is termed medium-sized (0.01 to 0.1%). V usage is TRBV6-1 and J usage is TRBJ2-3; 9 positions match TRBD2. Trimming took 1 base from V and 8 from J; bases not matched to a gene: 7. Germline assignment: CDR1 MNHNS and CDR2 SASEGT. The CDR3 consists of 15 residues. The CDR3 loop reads CASSEEIAGVSTQYF. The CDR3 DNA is TGTGCCAGCAGTGAAGAAATAGCGGGAGTGTCTACGCAGTATTTT.

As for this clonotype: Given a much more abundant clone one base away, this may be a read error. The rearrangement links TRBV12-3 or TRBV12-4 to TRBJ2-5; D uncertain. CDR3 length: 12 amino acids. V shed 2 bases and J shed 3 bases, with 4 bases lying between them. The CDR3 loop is CASSLTEETQYF. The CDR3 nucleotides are TGTGCCAGCAGTTTAACAGAAGAGACCCAGTACTTC.

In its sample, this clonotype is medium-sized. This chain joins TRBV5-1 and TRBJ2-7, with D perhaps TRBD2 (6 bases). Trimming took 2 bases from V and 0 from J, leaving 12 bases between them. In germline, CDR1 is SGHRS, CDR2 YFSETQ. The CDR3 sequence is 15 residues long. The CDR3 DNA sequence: TGCGCCAGCAGCTTTACTAGCAGCCTCTCCTACGAGCAGTACTTC. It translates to CASSFTSSLSYEQYF.

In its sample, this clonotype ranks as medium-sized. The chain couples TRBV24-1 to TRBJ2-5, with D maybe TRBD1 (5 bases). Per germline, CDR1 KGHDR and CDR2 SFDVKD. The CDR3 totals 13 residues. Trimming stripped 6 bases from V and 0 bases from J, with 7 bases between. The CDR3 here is CATSWGNQETQYF. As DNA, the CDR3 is TGTGCCACCAGTTGGGGCAACCAAGAGACCCAGTACTTC.

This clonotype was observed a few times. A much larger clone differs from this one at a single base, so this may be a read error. In nucleotides, the CDR3 is TGTGCCAGTAGTATGACAAGGGGCAACAATGAGCAGTTCTTC. It specifies CASSMTRGNNEQFF. This rearrangement joins TRBV19 to TRBJ2-1, with a possible D match to TRBD1 (5 bases). Germline CDR1 LNHDA, CDR2 SQIVND (reference sequence). The CDR3 is 14 residues long. V dropped 3 bases and J dropped 5 bases, with 11 bases sitting between them. The full variable domain, completed using reference TRBV19 and TRBJ2-1, is DGGITQSPKYLFRKEGQNVTLSCEQNLNHDAMYWYRQDPGQGLRLIYYSQIVNDFQKGDIAEGYSVSREKKESFPLTVTSAQKNPTAFYLCASSMTRGNNEQFFGPGTRLTVL.

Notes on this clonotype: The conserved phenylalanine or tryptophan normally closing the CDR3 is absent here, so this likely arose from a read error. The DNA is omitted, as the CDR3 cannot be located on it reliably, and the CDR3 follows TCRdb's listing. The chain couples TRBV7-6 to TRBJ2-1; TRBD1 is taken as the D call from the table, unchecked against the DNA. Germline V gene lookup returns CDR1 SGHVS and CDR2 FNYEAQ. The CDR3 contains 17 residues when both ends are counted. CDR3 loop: CASSEGQGGNSYKEQGC.

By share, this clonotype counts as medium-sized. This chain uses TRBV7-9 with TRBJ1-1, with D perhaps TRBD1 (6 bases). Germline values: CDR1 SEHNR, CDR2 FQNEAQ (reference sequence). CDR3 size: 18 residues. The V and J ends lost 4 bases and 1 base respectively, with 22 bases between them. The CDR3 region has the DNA TGTGCCAGCAGCTCGTCGAGGGGGGGTTTAGATGGGAACACTGAAGCTTTCTTT. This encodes CASSSSRGGLDGNTEAFF.

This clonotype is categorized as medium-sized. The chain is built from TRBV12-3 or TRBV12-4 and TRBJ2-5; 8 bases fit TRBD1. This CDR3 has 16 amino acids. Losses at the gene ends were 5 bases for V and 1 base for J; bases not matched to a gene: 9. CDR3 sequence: CASSPGTGIRQETQYF. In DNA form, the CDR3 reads TGTGCCAGCAGTCCCGGGACAGGCATTCGCCAAGAGACCCAGTACTTC.

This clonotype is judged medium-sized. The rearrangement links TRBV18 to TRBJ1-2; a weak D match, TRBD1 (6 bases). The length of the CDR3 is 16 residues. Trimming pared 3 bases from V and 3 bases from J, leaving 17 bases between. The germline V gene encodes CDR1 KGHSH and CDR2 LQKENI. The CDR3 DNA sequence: TGTGCCAGCTCACCTCAAACAGGGAGATCGGACTATGGCTACACCTTC. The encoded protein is CASSPQTGRSDYGYTF.

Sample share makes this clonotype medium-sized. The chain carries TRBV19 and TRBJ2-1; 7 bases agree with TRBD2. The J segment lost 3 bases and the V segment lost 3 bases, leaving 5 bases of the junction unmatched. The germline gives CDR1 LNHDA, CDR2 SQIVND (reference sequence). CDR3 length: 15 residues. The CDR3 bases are TGTGCCAGTAGTATGACGGGAGGCCGCTACAATGAGCAGTTCTTC. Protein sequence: CASSMTGGRYNEQFF. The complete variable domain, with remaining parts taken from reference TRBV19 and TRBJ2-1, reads DGGITQSPKYLFRKEGQNVTLSCEQNLNHDAMYWYRQDPGQGLRLIYYSQIVNDFQKGDIAEGYSVSREKKESFPLTVTSAQKNPTAFYLCASSMTGGRYNEQFFGPGTRLTVL.

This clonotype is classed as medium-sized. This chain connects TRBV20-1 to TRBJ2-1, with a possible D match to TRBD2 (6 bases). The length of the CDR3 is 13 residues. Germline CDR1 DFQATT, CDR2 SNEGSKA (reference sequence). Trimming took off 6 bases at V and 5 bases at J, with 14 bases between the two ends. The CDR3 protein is CSATGLRNNEQFF. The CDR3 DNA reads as TGCAGTGCCACAGGACTACGTAACAATGAGCAGTTCTTC.

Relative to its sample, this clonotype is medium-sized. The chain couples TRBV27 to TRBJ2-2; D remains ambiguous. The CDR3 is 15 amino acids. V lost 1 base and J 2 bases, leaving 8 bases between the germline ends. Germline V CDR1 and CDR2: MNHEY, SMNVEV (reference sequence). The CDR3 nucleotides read TGTGCCAGCAGTTTATTTCGACTCAACACCGGGGAGCTGTTTTTT. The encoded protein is CASSLFRLNTGELFF.

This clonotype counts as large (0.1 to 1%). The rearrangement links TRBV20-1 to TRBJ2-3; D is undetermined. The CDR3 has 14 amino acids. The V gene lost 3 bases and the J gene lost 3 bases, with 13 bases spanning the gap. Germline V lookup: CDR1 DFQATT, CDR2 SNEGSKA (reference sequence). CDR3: CSASPRRATDTQYF. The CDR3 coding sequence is TGCAGTGCTAGCCCTAGAAGAGCAACAGATACGCAGTATTTT.

The CDR3 bases are TGTGCGTGCAGCTTCCGGACTAGCTCCTACGAGCAGTACTTC. Its translation is CACSFRTSSYEQYF. The V call is TRBV7-2, the J call TRBJ2-7; 7 bases are shared with TRBD2. Germline CDR1 and CDR2: SGHTA and FQGNSA. The CDR3 runs 14 residues.

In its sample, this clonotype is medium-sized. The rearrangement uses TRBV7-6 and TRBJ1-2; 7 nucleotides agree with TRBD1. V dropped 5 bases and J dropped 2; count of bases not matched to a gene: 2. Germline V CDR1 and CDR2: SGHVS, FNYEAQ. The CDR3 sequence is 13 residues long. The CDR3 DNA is TGTGCCAGCAGCCCACAGGGGAACTATGGCTACACCTTC. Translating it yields CASSPQGNYGYTF.